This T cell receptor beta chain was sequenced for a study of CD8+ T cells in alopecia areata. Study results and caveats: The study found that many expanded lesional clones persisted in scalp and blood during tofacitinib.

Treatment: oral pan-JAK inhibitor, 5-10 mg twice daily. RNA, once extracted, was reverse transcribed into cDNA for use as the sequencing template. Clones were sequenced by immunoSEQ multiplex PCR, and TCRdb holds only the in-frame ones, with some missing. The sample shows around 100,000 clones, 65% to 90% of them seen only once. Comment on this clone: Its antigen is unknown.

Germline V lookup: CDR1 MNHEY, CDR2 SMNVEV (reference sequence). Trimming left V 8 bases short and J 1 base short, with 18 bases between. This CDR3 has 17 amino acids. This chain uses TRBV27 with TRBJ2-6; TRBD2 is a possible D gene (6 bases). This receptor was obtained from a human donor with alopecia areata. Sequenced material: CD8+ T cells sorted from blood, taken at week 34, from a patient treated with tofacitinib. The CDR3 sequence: CASHFSGVPSGANVLTF. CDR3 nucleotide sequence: TGTGCCAGCCATTTCTCGGGAGTACCTTCTGGGGCCAACGTCCTGACTTTC.